Presented here are 11 T cell receptor beta chains from one specimen sequenced in a study of T cell clones after liver transplantation. Generated by immunoSEQ multiplex PCR, the TCRdb table keeps only in-frame clones and is missing some. The sample has around 43,000 clones, 85% to 90% seen once. Material: CD4+ T cells from blood, obtained 24 months after liver transplant. The receptors derive from a human patient who received a liver transplant. Some T cells may possibly be graft donor cells.

The chain employs TRBV4-3 and TRBJ1-3; D is possibly TRBD1 (5 bases). Germline V gene data show CDR1 as LGHNA and CDR2 as YSLEER. V was pared by 0 bases and J by 0 bases, with 6 bases between. The CDR3 extends over 15 amino acids. The CDR3, as DNA: TGCGCCAGCAGCCAAGATCAGGGCTCTGGAAACACCATATATTTT. Protein: CASSQDQGSGNTIYF.

The genes are TRBV27 and TRBJ2-4, with 8 bases fitting TRBD1. The germline V gene has CDR1 MNHEY and CDR2 SMNVEV (reference sequence). There are 17 residues in the CDR3. After removal of 0 bases from V and 1 base from J, the junction contained 5 bases not matched to a gene. This CDR3 reads CASSLSGQGGAKNIQYF. The CDR3 nucleotides read TGTGCCAGCAGTTTATCCGGACAGGGAGGCGCCAAAAACATTCAGTACTTC.

The gene calls are TRBV18 and TRBJ1-3; 7 bases match TRBD1. The CDR3 has 12 residues. V shed 8 bases, J shed 8 bases, and the junction held 6 bases outside the gene matches. Germline V gene data show CDR1 as KGHSH and CDR2 as LQKENI. The CDR3 sequence is CASGTGADTIYF. CDR3 nucleotide sequence: TGTGCCAGCGGTACAGGGGCTGACACCATATATTTT.

The rearrangement joins TRBV9 to TRBJ1-4; D not certain. V lost 0 bases, J lost 5 bases, and 14 bases lay in between. The CDR3 runs to 16 residues. The germline V gene has CDR1 SGDLS and CDR2 YYNGEE. CDR3 in DNA: TGTGCCAGCAGCGTAGGGGTACGGCGCCCGAATGAAAAACTGTTTTTT. Residues: CASSVGVRRPNEKLFF.

The CDR3 here is CASSYSTGGSYGYTF. In DNA, the CDR3 is TGTGCCAGCAGTTACTCGACCGGGGGGTCCTATGGCTACACCTTC. This sequence joins TRBV6-5 and TRBJ1-2; TRBD1 is a possible D gene (5 bases). Trimming left V 0 bases short and J 4 bases short, with 12 bases between. Per the germline V gene, CDR1 is MNHEY and CDR2 is SVGAGI. This CDR3 has 15 amino acids.

The V call is TRBV6-4, the J call TRBJ1-2; 9 bases are shared with TRBD1. This CDR3 region has 13 residues. Losses at the gene ends were 4 bases for V and 8 bases for J; bases not matched to a gene: 5. The germline V gene has CDR1 MRHNA and CDR2 SNTAGT. CDR3: CASSATGGHGYTF. The CDR3 DNA is TGTGCCAGCAGTGCAACAGGGGGCCACGGCTACACCTTC.

The V and J genes are TRBV11-3 and TRBJ2-3; maybe TRBD2 (5 bases). V shed 4 bases and J shed 6 bases, with 11 bases lying between them. The CDR3 loop spans 13 amino acids. Per the germline V gene, CDR1 is SGHNT and CDR2 is YENEEA. In DNA form, the CDR3 reads TGTGCCAGCAGCTCCTCGTGGAGGGATACGCAGTATTTT. It specifies CASSSSWRDTQYF.

This clone appeared a single time. In DNA, the CDR3 is TGTGCCAGCAGACTACAGGGAGGAACGGGTGAGCAGTTCTTC. Its protein is CASRLQGGTGEQFF. The chain carries TRBV7-9 and TRBJ2-1; either TRBD1 or TRBD2 may supply D (6 bases each). CDR3 length: 14 residues. Trimming took 6 bases from V and 9 from J, leaving 18 bases between them. Germline V lookup: CDR1 SEHNR, CDR2 FQNEAQ (reference sequence).

The chain links TRBV27 to TRBJ2-5; D remains unclear. The V gene's germline CDR1 is MNHEY and CDR2 SMNVEV (reference sequence). This CDR3 is built from 13 residues. Trimming took off 6 bases at V and 5 bases at J, with 13 bases between the two ends. The CDR3 sequence is CASRVAIRETQYF. The CDR3 DNA reads as TGTGCCAGCAGGGTGGCAATAAGGGAGACCCAGTACTTC.

A word on this clone: Its ends do not fully match the called genes, so a read error is possible. The chain couples TRBV6-1 to TRBJ2-1, with D perhaps matching TRBD2 (5 bases). The CDR3 extends over 14 amino acids. The V gene's germline CDR1 is MNHNS and CDR2 SASEGT. The CDR3 DNA follows: TGTGCCAGCAGTCCCGGAGGCTCCCACAATGAGCAGTTCTTC. Encoded protein: CASSPGGSHNEQFF.

This clone was found a few times. CDR3 residues: CAWSPSDQPQHF. The CDR3 DNA reads as TGTGCCTGGAGTCCGAGCGATCAGCCCCAGCATTTT. This rearrangement joins TRBV30 to TRBJ1-5; D remains unclear. Germline V gene sequence: CDR1 GTSNPN, CDR2 SVGIG (reference sequence). Trimming stripped 2 bases from V and 5 bases from J, with 7 bases between. This CDR3 has 12 amino acids.